This TCR beta chain was captured in a study of CD8+ T cells in alopecia areata. This clone was counted a few times. Its specificity is unknown. Extracted RNA was reverse transcribed, and the resulting cDNA served as sequencing template. Sequencing was performed with immunoSEQ multiplex PCR; in TCRdb, only in-frame clones are kept and a portion is missing. There are about 130,000 clones in the sample; roughly 61% occur only once, and roughly 6.7% lies in the top ten. Study-level points and caveats: More clonal than normal scalp was lesional scalp, particularly alopecia totalis/universalis.

The material was CD4+ T cells sorted from blood, obtained at week 0. This clonotype originated in a human donor with alopecia areata.

DNA of the CDR3: TGCGCCAGCAGCCCCGCGGGGGTCGGGGGACCCCAGCATTTT. Protein sequence: CASSPAGVGGPQHF. The rearrangement joins TRBV5-1 to TRBJ1-5, with D tentatively TRBD1 (5 bases). Looked up from germline, CDR1 is SGHRS and CDR2 is YFSETQ. This CDR3 contains 14 residues. With 4 bases removed from V and 10 bases from J, the gap between germline ends came to 18 bases.